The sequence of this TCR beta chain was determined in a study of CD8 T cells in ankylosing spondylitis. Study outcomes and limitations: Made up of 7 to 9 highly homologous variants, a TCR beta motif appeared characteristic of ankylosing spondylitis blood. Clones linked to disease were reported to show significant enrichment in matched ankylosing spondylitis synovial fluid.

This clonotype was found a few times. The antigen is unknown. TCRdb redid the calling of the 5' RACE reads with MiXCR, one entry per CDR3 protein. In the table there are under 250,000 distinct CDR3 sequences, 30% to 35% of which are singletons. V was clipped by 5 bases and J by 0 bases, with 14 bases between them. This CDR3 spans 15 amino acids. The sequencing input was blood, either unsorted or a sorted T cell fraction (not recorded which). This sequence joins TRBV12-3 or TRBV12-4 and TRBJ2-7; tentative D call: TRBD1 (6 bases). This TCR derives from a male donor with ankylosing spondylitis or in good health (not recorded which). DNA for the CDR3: TGTGCCAGCAGTCGAGGGACATCCCACTCCTACGAGCAGTACTTC. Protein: CASSRGTSHSYEQYF.